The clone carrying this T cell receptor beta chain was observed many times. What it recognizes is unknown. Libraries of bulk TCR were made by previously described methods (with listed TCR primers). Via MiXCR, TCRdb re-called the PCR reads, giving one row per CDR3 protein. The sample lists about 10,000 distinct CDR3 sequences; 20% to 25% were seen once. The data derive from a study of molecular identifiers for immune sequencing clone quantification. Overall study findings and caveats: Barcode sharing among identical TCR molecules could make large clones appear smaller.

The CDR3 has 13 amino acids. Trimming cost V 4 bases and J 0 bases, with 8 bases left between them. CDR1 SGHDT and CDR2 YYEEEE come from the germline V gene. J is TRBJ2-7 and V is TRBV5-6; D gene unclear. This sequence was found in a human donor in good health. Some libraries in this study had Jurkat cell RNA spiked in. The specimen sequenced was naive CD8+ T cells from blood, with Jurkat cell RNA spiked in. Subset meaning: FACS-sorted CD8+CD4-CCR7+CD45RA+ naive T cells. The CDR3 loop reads CASSVTPSYEQYF. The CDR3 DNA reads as TGTGCCAGCAGCGTCACCCCCTCCTACGAGCAGTACTTC.